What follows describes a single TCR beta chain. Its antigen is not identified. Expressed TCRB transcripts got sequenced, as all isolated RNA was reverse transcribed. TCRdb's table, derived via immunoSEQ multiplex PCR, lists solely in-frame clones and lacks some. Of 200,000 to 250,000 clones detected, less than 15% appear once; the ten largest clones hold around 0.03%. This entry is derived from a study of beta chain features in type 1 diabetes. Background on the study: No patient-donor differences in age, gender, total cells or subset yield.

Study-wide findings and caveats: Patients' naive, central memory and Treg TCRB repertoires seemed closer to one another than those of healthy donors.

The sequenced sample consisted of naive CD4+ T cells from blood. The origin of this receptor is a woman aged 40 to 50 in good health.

CDR3 in DNA: TGCGCCAGCAGCTCGGGACTTACCACAGATACGCAGTATTTT. Residues: CASSSGLTTDTQYF. The chain recombines TRBV5-1 with TRBJ2-3; a weak D match, TRBD2 (6 bases). Trimming took off 3 bases at V and 2 bases at J, with 10 bases between the two ends. CDR1 is SGHRS and CDR2 is YFSETQ in the germline V gene. This CDR3 has 14 amino acids.